These 20 T cell receptor beta chains were sequenced from one sample in a study of cytomegalovirus exposure and HLA in healthy donors. The PCR was carried out with 60 Vbeta primers and 13 Jbeta primers. Assay: immunoSEQ multiplex PCR; the TCRdb copy retains only in-frame clones and omits some. The sample data list about 210,000 clones. Sequencing was carried out using PBMCs. The receptors here all came from a woman aged 30 to 39 in good health and CMV-seropositive.

This chain links TRBV5-5 with TRBJ2-7; 10 bases map to TRBD1. Germline loops: CDR1 SGHKS, CDR2 YYEKEE (reference sequence). The CDR3 runs to 14 residues. The J segment lost 2 bases and the V segment lost 6 bases, leaving 5 bases of the junction unmatched. The CDR3 region is CASIPGQGTYEQYF. DNA for the CDR3: TGTGCCAGCATTCCGGGACAGGGGACCTACGAGCAGTACTTC. The variable domain in full, completed from reference TRBV5-5 and TRBJ2-7, reads DAGVTQSPTHLIKTRGQQVTLRCSPISGHKSVSWYQQVLGQGPQFIFQYYEKEERGRGNFPDRFSARQFPNYSSELNVNALLLGDSALYLCASIPGQGTYEQYFGPGTRLTVT.

The J gene is TRBJ2-1, the V gene TRBV7-2, with 11 bases that match TRBD2. The CDR3 has 17 amino acids. CDR1 and CDR2 from the germline V gene are SGHTA and FQGNSA. Trimming cost V 5 bases and J 8 bases; bases outside gene matches: 14. The CDR3 is CASSRTSGFYAPHEQFF. Here the CDR3 DNA reads TGTGCCAGCAGCCGGACTAGCGGGTTTTACGCCCCCCATGAGCAGTTCTTC.

The V gene is TRBV7-9, the J gene TRBJ2-2; 8 bases agree with TRBD2. CDR1 and CDR2 (germline): SEHNR, FQNEAQ (reference sequence). CDR3 length: 16 residues. Unmatched junction bases numbered 11, after V lost 5 bases and J lost 6 bases. The CDR3 DNA reads TGTGCCAGCAGCCCTACCGGGACTAGATTCTCCGGGGAGCTGTTTTTT. Translating it yields CASSPTGTRFSGELFF.

The V and J genes are TRBV7-2 and TRBJ2-3; D remains unclear. Germline loops: CDR1 SGHTA, CDR2 FQGNSA. This CDR3 contains 13 residues. The ends were cut back, 1 base at V and 7 bases at J, with 9 bases in the middle. CDR3 in amino acids: CASSLVLVNTQYF. CDR3 sequence (DNA): TGTGCCAGCAGCTTAGTTCTAGTGAATACGCAGTATTTT. The variable domain in full, completed from reference TRBV7-2 and TRBJ2-3, reads GAGVSQSPSNKVTEKGKDVELRCDPISGHTALYWYRQSLGQGLEFLIYFQGNSAPDKSGLPSDRFSAERTGGSVSTLTIQRTQQEDSAVYLCASSLVLVNTQYFGPGTRLTVL.

This chain uses TRBV5-1 with TRBJ2-2; TRBD1 might be the D (6 bases). V was cut by 0 bases and J by 8 bases, with 14 bases left in between. CDR1 is SGHRS, CDR2 YFSETQ, per germline. The CDR3 contains 15 residues. The CDR3 DNA follows: TGCGCCAGCAGCTTGGAATTTCACAGGGCTGGGGAGCTGTTTTTT. Its translation: CASSLEFHRAGELFF. The complete variable domain, with remaining parts taken from reference TRBV5-1 and TRBJ2-2, reads KAGVTQTPRYLIKTRGQQVTLSCSPISGHRSVSWYQQTPGQGLQFLFEYFSETQRNKGNFPGRFSGRQFSNSRSEMNVSTLELGDSALYLCASSLEFHRAGELFFGEGSRLTVL.

The V and J genes are TRBV2 and TRBJ1-3; TRBD1 is a possible D gene (5 bases). V gave up 7 bases and J gave up 4 bases, with 14 bases separating them. CDR3 length equals 14 residues. Germline V CDR1 and CDR2: SNHLY, FYNNEI. The CDR3 DNA reads TGTGCCAGCAAGCCGGGGGACGTAGGAAACACCATATATTTT. This gives the protein CASKPGDVGNTIYF.

For this clone: One end of the junction does not line up with germline, which may come from a read error. The chain recombines TRBV11-2 with TRBJ1-3, with 8 bases fitting TRBD1. The CDR3 is 12 residues long. Germline-derived CDR1 and CDR2 are SGHAT and FQNNGV. This CDR3 is CASSPRTGWSDF. In DNA form, the CDR3 reads TGTGCCAGCAGCCCCCGGACAGGGTGGTCGGATTTT.

This rearrangement joins TRBV2 to TRBJ2-5; D is perhaps TRBD2 (5 bases). Trimming stripped 3 bases from V and 5 bases from J, with 10 bases between. This CDR3 has 13 residues. CDR1 SNHLY and CDR2 FYNNEI come from the germline V gene. The CDR3 is CASSERVVETQYF. DNA of the CDR3: TGTGCCAGCAGTGAGAGGGTCGTGGAGACCCAGTACTTC.

This chain connects TRBV10-3 to TRBJ1-2; TRBD1 aligns across 8 bases. The CDR3 is made up of 13 amino acids. Germline CDR1 and CDR2: ENHRY and SYGVKD. Unmatched junction bases numbered 8, after V lost 6 bases and J lost 8 bases. The CDR3 spells CAISLGQEGGYTF. The CDR3 bases are TGTGCCATCAGCCTGGGACAGGAGGGAGGCTACACCTTC.

The CDR3 spells CASSLARQETQYF. The CDR3 bases are TGTGCCAGCAGCTTAGCACGGCAAGAGACCCAGTACTTC. This chain uses TRBV13 with TRBJ2-5; D is unclear. V shed 1 base and J shed 2 bases, with 5 bases lying between them. The germline CDR1 and CDR2 sequences are PRHDT and FYEKMQ (reference sequence). The CDR3 is made up of 13 amino acids.

The chain couples TRBV13 to TRBJ2-1; 7 positions match TRBD2. Germline assignment: CDR1 PRHDT and CDR2 FYEKMQ (reference sequence). Unmatched junction bases numbered 13, after V lost 2 bases and J lost 9 bases. The CDR3 has 16 residues. This CDR3 is CASSLYASGTKGEQFF. The CDR3 DNA reads TGTGCCAGCAGCTTATACGCTAGCGGAACTAAGGGTGAGCAGTTCTTC.

CDR3 coding DNA: TGTGCCTGGAGTCCACAGGGACAGGGGAGGCTTGAAGCTTTCTTT. Translated: CAWSPQGQGRLEAFF. The V and J genes are TRBV30 and TRBJ1-1; 10 bases map to TRBD1. The junction had 10 bases not matched to a gene; V was cut back by 2 bases and J by 7 bases. Germline V lookup: CDR1 GTSNPN, CDR2 SVGIG (reference sequence). The CDR3 has 15 amino acids.

The chain couples TRBV19 to TRBJ1-5; TRBD1 matches at 8 bases. CDR1 is LNHDA and CDR2 is SQIVND in the germline V gene (reference sequence). The V gene end was trimmed by 1 base and the J gene end by 5 bases; junction bases not matched to a gene: 7. CDR3 length: 16 residues. The CDR3 loop is CASSIVLTGDYQPQHF. CDR3 DNA: TGTGCCAGTAGTATAGTTTTGACAGGGGACTATCAGCCCCAGCATTTT.

The chain employs TRBV4-3 and TRBJ2-6; a weak D match, TRBD2 (6 bases). With 4 bases removed from V and 6 bases from J, the gap between germline ends came to 19 bases. The CDR3 is 17 amino acids. Germline assignment: CDR1 LGHNA and CDR2 YSLEER. The CDR3 sequence: CASSPGLGLFVANVLTF. In DNA form, the CDR3 reads TGCGCCAGCAGCCCGGGACTGGGTCTTTTTGTGGCCAACGTCCTGACTTTC.

The chain recombines TRBV18 with TRBJ2-5; unclear D gene. CDR3 size: 15 residues. Germline CDR1 KGHSH, CDR2 LQKENI. V was cut by 0 bases and J by 2 bases, with 10 bases left in between. CDR3 sequence reads: CASSPPKPPQETQYF. The DNA of the CDR3 is TGTGCCAGCTCACCACCGAAGCCACCTCAAGAGACCCAGTACTTC.

J is TRBJ2-7 and V is TRBV19; 7 bases match TRBD1. Germline-derived CDR1 and CDR2 are LNHDA and SQIVND (reference sequence). This CDR3 is built from 17 residues. Losses at the gene ends were 3 bases for V and 4 bases for J; bases not matched to a gene: 15. DNA for the CDR3: TGTGCCAGTAGTATGTTCCCCACAGGACAGGAGAGATACGAGCAGTACTTC. Translating gives CASSMFPTGQERYEQYF. Variable domain in full (rest from reference TRBV19 and TRBJ2-7): DGGITQSPKYLFRKEGQNVTLSCEQNLNHDAMYWYRQDPGQGLRLIYYSQIVNDFQKGDIAEGYSVSREKKESFPLTVTSAQKNPTAFYLCASSMFPTGQERYEQYFGPGTRLTVT.

The CDR3 DNA reads as TGCGCCAGCAGCCAAGATGAGATACTAGCGGGACAATACGGCGAGCAGTACTTC. It translates to CASSQDEILAGQYGEQYF. The J gene is TRBJ2-7, the V gene TRBV4-3, with 10 bases that match TRBD2. V gave up 0 bases and J gave up 6 bases; unmatched junction bases: 14. Per germline, CDR1 LGHNA and CDR2 YSLEER. The CDR3 covers 18 residues.

This chain uses TRBV7-9 with TRBJ2-7; 7 bases agree with TRBD2. V was pared by 3 bases and J by 4 bases, with 6 bases of the junction left unmatched. The V gene's germline CDR1 is SEHNR and CDR2 FQNEAQ (reference sequence). CDR3 length equals 14 residues. CDR3 DNA sequence: TGTGCCAGCAGCTTCCGGGACTACTCTTACGAGCAGTACTTC. This codes for CASSFRDYSYEQYF.

The gene calls are TRBV5-4 and TRBJ2-2, with 10 positions matching TRBD1. Per germline, CDR1 SGHNT and CDR2 YYREEE (reference sequence). V lost 5 bases, J lost 4 bases, and 5 bases stayed unmatched. The CDR3 loop spans 15 amino acids. This CDR3 is CASSPDRGSTGELFF. CDR3 sequence (DNA): TGTGCCAGCAGTCCGGACAGGGGGAGCACCGGGGAGCTGTTTTTT.

The genes are TRBV6-5 and TRBJ2-7; 14 bases align to TRBD2. Trimming at V came to 6 bases and at J to 6 bases, leaving 4 bases not matched to a gene. The germline V gene encodes CDR1 MNHEY and CDR2 SVGAGI. This CDR3 is built from 14 residues. CDR3 bases: TGTGCCAGCAGCTTCGGACTAGCGGGAGGCGAGCAGTACTTC. Protein product: CASSFGLAGGEQYF.